These 27 T cell receptor beta chains were sequenced from one sample in a study of shared clonotypes between healthy human individuals. Only in-frame clones appear in the TCRdb table, and some are missing; sequencing was by immunoSEQ multiplex PCR. The repertoire holds approximately 2.5 million clones, with around 90% as singletons. What was sequenced was naive CD4+ T cells sorted from blood. Subset specified: CD45RA+ positively selected. Source of these receptors: a man between 18 and 35 years old in good health.

The genes are TRBV29-1 and TRBJ1-1, with 10 bases matching TRBD1. This CDR3 has 13 residues. In germline, CDR1 is SQVTM, CDR2 ANQGSEA. V gave up 6 bases and J gave up 1 base; unmatched junction bases: 2. CDR3 DNA: TGCAGCGTGGGGACAGGGGCGAACACTGAAGCTTTCTTT. It encodes CSVGTGANTEAFF.

The chain combines TRBV18 with TRBJ2-5; D might be TRBD2 (5 bases). V was shortened by 2 bases and J by 3 bases, with 16 bases between the two germline ends. CDR1 KGHSH and CDR2 LQKENI come from the germline V gene. The CDR3 totals 16 residues. This CDR3 is CASSPSRLSGKETQYF. CDR3 nucleotides: TGTGCCAGCTCACCATCGAGATTGAGCGGTAAAGAGACCCAGTACTTC.

The count of this clone is one. The chain employs TRBV5-1 and TRBJ2-1, with 9 bases aligning to TRBD1. Looked up from germline, CDR1 is SGHRS and CDR2 is YFSETQ. Trimming took 0 bases from V and 0 from J; bases not matched to a gene: 16. CDR3 size: 21 residues. The chain's CDR3 is CASSLVPSRDRAQSSYNEQFF. Here the CDR3 DNA reads TGCGCCAGCAGCTTGGTCCCGTCCCGGGACAGGGCCCAGAGCTCCTACAATGAGCAGTTCTTC.

The chain is built from TRBV5-6 and TRBJ2-5; D unclear. Trimming removed 4 bases from V and 0 bases from J, with 10 bases in between. The CDR3 loop spans 14 amino acids. Germline V gene data show CDR1 as SGHDT and CDR2 as YYEEEE. The CDR3 nucleotides are TGTGCCAGCAGCGGAGCAGCGTACCAAGAGACCCAGTACTTC. Its translation is CASSGAAYQETQYF. Filled out from reference TRBV5-6 and TRBJ2-5, the complete variable domain reads DAGVTQSPTHLIKTRGQQVTLRCSPKSGHDTVSWYQQALGQGPQFIFQYYEEEERQRGNFPDRFSGHQFPNYSSELNVNALLLGDSALYLCASSGAAYQETQYFGPGTRLLVL.

The chain has TRBV4-3 and TRBJ2-6; unclear D gene. Trimming took off 1 base at V and 0 bases at J, with 7 bases between the two ends. The CDR3 has 16 amino acids. Per germline, CDR1 LGHNA and CDR2 YSLEER. CDR3 residues: CASSQVLSSGANVLTF. The CDR3 bases are TGCGCCAGCAGCCAAGTACTGAGCTCTGGGGCCAACGTCCTGACTTTC.

As for this clone: Other DNA variants within this sample encode the same CDR3. The chain uses TRBV29-1 and TRBJ2-5, with 7 bases matching TRBD2. Germline V gene data show CDR1 as SQVTM and CDR2 as ANQGSEA. With 6 bases clipped from V and 5 bases from J, the junction kept 6 bases outside the gene matches. The CDR3 contains 12 residues. This CDR3 reads CSVGLVGETQYF. The CDR3 coding sequence is TGCAGCGTCGGACTAGTGGGGGAGACCCAGTACTTC.

V gene TRBV11-2 combines with J gene TRBJ1-5; the D is unclear. This CDR3 spans 17 amino acids. V lost 5 bases and J 0 bases, leaving 17 bases between the germline ends. Germline V lookup: CDR1 SGHAT, CDR2 FQNNGV. CDR3 amino acids: CASSPARLPFSNQPQHF. The CDR3 region has the DNA TGTGCCAGCAGCCCGGCTCGGCTTCCATTTAGCAATCAGCCCCAGCATTTT.

This clone appeared once. V gene TRBV7-8 combines with J gene TRBJ2-6; maybe TRBD2 (5 bases). The CDR3 sequence is 18 residues long. With 3 bases removed from V and 4 bases from J, the gap between germline ends came to 19 bases. Germline CDR1 is SGHVS and CDR2 is FQNEAQ. The CDR3, as DNA: TGTGCCAGCAGCTTTGGAGGTAAAGGCCCCGGAGGGGCCAACGTCCTGACTTTC. Its translation is CASSFGGKGPGGANVLTF.

The chain employs TRBV9 and TRBJ1-2; D remains ambiguous. Germline V CDR1 and CDR2: SGDLS, YYNGEE. V was clipped by 4 bases and J by 0 bases, with 10 bases between them. This CDR3 region has 14 residues. This chain's CDR3 is CASSSRAANYGYTF. CDR3 coding DNA: TGTGCCAGCAGCTCCCGGGCAGCTAACTATGGCTACACCTTC.

V is TRBV6-1 and J is TRBJ1-6; D is unclear. The V end was cut by 1 base, the J end by 0 bases, with 10 bases between. The CDR3 is 17 amino acids. Looked up from germline, CDR1 is MNHNS and CDR2 is SASEGT. The CDR3 sequence: CASSEGAQSSYNSPLHF. CDR3 sequence (DNA): TGTGCCAGCAGTGAAGGGGCGCAAAGCTCCTATAATTCACCCCTCCACTTT.

This chain connects TRBV5-6 to TRBJ2-3; 9 bases line up with TRBD1. V was clipped by 0 bases and J by 3 bases; unmatched bases: 5. The germline V gene encodes CDR1 SGHDT and CDR2 YYEEEE. CDR3 length: 16 amino acids. The CDR3 is CASSLAGTGITDTQYF. The CDR3, as DNA: TGTGCCAGCAGCTTGGCCGGGACAGGGATTACAGATACGCAGTATTTT. Full variable domain (missing parts from reference TRBV5-6 and TRBJ2-3): DAGVTQSPTHLIKTRGQQVTLRCSPKSGHDTVSWYQQALGQGPQFIFQYYEEEERQRGNFPDRFSGHQFPNYSSELNVNALLLGDSALYLCASSLAGTGITDTQYFGPGTRLTVL.

J is TRBJ2-7 and V is TRBV30; D possibly corresponds to TRBD1 (6 bases). The CDR3 extends over 14 amino acids. V shed 0 bases and J shed 7 bases, with 16 bases lying between them. CDR1 GTSNPN and CDR2 SVGIG come from the germline V gene (reference sequence). The CDR3, as DNA: TGTGCCTGGAGTGTACAGTGGGGGCTGGGGGAGCAGTACTTC. Translated, it gives CAWSVQWGLGEQYF.

This clone was counted between two and nine times. This sample also contains other DNA sequences that code for the same CDR3. The rearrangement links TRBV11-2 to TRBJ2-1, with D possibly being TRBD1 (6 bases). The germline V gene has CDR1 SGHAT and CDR2 FQNNGV. V lost 0 bases and J 6 bases, leaving 6 bases between the germline ends. This CDR3 spans 13 amino acids. Written as DNA, the CDR3 is TGTGCCAGCAGCTTAGACAGGGGCAATGAGCAGTTCTTC. Translated, it gives CASSLDRGNEQFF.

The V and J genes are TRBV28 and TRBJ2-5; 11 bases are a match to TRBD2. Germline CDR1 and CDR2: MDHEN and SYDVKM. This CDR3 spans 16 amino acids. V shed 5 bases and J 1 base; nucleotides not matched to a gene: 6. The CDR3 sequence: CASSLGGLAGQETQYF. The DNA of the CDR3 is TGTGCCAGCAGTCTCGGTGGACTAGCGGGCCAAGAGACCCAGTACTTC.

The chain is built from TRBV6-5 and TRBJ1-5; no definite D call. V was shortened by 5 bases and J by 10 bases, with 9 bases between the two germline ends. The germline V gene has CDR1 MNHEY and CDR2 SVGAGI. This CDR3 is 11 amino acids long. CDR3 in amino acids: CASSNGGPQHF. The CDR3 DNA follows: TGTGCCAGCAGTAACGGTGGACCCCAGCATTTT.

V usage is TRBV14 and J usage is TRBJ2-3, with 7 nucleotides matching TRBD2. The V segment lost 3 bases and the J segment 6 bases; nucleotides outside the gene matches: 6. The CDR3 contains 14 residues. The germline gives CDR1 SGHDN, CDR2 FVKESK. The DNA of the CDR3 is TGTGCCAGCAGCCAGCGGGAGTTATCGGATACGCAGTATTTT. It is translated as CASSQRELSDTQYF.

V usage is TRBV28 and J usage is TRBJ2-5; 7 bases are a match to TRBD1. The closer fit of TRBJ2-7 to the DNA end suggests the J call may be wrong. CDR1 is MDHEN and CDR2 is SYDVKM in the germline V gene. This CDR3 comprises 15 residues. This CDR3 reads CASSLSGTEYYEQYF. CDR3 nucleotides: TGTGCCAGCAGTTTATCCGGGACAGAATACTACGAGCAGTACTTC.

The J gene is TRBJ2-2, the V gene TRBV10-1, with 7 bases identical to TRBD2. This CDR3 contains 16 residues. Germline CDR1 WNHNN, CDR2 SYGVQD (reference sequence). Losses at the gene ends were 4 bases for V and 5 bases for J; bases not matched to a gene: 10. The CDR3 DNA follows: TGCGCCAGCAGTGTAAACCCCTTGGGAGGGACCGGGGAGCTGTTTTTT. This codes for CASSVNPLGGTGELFF.

The V gene is TRBV29-1, the J gene TRBJ2-7; the match to TRBD1 covers 8 bases. The J segment lost 2 bases and the V segment lost 5 bases, leaving 5 bases of the junction unmatched. This CDR3 is 13 amino acids long. CDR1 is SQVTM and CDR2 is ANQGSEA in the germline V gene. This CDR3 reads CSVRTGPTYEQYF. In DNA, the CDR3 is TGCAGCGTTCGGACAGGGCCAACCTACGAGCAGTACTTC.

This clone is a singleton in its sample. The rearrangement uses TRBV7-2 and TRBJ1-5; D may be TRBD1 (5 bases). CDR3 size: 15 residues. V lost 2 bases, J lost 10 bases, and 18 bases lay in between. Germline CDR1 SGHTA, CDR2 FQGNSA. The CDR3: CASSLSRAGTEPQHF. CDR3 nucleotide sequence: TGTGCCAGCAGCTTAAGTCGGGCAGGGACGGAACCCCAGCATTTT.

CDR3 loop: CASSFPDRATSPLHF. CDR3 sequence (DNA): TGTGCCAGCAGCTTCCCAGACAGGGCGACTTCACCCCTCCACTTT. The rearrangement joins TRBV5-8 to TRBJ1-6; TRBD1 matches at 7 bases. The CDR3 sequence is 15 residues long. The germline gives CDR1 SGHTS, CDR2 YDEGEE. After removal of 2 bases from V and 9 bases from J, the junction contained 8 bases not matched to a gene. Full variable domain (outside the CDR3, taken from reference TRBV5-8 and TRBJ1-6): EAGVTQSPTHLIKTRGQQATLRCSPISGHTSVYWYQQALGLGLQFLLWYDEGEERNRGNFPPRFSGRQFPNYSSELNVNALELEDSALYLCASSFPDRATSPLHFGNGTRLTVT.

The chain couples TRBV5-8 to TRBJ1-2; a possible D gene is TRBD1 (5 bases). The CDR3 is 16 amino acids. Per the germline V gene, CDR1 is SGHTS and CDR2 is YDEGEE. The ends were cut back, 0 bases at V and 0 bases at J, with 12 bases in the middle. CDR3 DNA: TGTGCCAGCAGCTTGGCTAGGACATCTGCTAACTATGGCTACACCTTC. Translated, it gives CASSLARTSANYGYTF.

This chain links TRBV10-3 with TRBJ2-7; D unresolved. The ends were cut back, 4 bases at V and 4 bases at J, with 8 bases in the middle. This CDR3 comprises 12 residues. Looked up from germline, CDR1 is ENHRY and CDR2 is SYGVKD. In DNA form, the CDR3 reads TGTGCCATCAGTGGGGCAGTTTACGAGCAGTACTTC. Protein: CAISGAVYEQYF.

The rearrangement uses TRBV5-1 and TRBJ2-2; no reliable D call. Germline V gene sequence: CDR1 SGHRS, CDR2 YFSETQ. The CDR3 has 15 amino acids. Trimming removed 4 bases at V and 0 bases at J, with 10 bases between. The CDR3 DNA reads as TGCGCCAGCAGCACCGGACGTACGAACACCGGGGAGCTGTTTTTT. It encodes CASSTGRTNTGELFF.

The chain is built from TRBV30 and TRBJ1-1; D is uncertain. The ends were cut back, 5 bases at V and 0 bases at J, with 10 bases in the middle. The CDR3 runs to 13 residues. Germline loops: CDR1 GTSNPN, CDR2 SVGIG (reference sequence). CDR3 coding DNA: TGTGCCTGGGAGACCTACATGAACACTGAAGCTTTCTTT. Translated: CAWETYMNTEAFF.

The sample holds one count of this clone. This sequence joins TRBV27 and TRBJ2-5, with no clear D. The CDR3 runs 13 residues. Germline-derived CDR1 and CDR2 are MNHEY and SMNVEV (reference sequence). The V and J ends lost 2 bases and 4 bases respectively, with 8 bases between them. The CDR3 loop is CASSLNRLETQYF. The CDR3 coding sequence is TGTGCCAGCAGTTTAAACAGACTAGAGACCCAGTACTTC.

This chain joins TRBV19 and TRBJ1-1; D unresolved. V was pared by 7 bases and J by 4 bases, with 10 bases between. CDR1 LNHDA and CDR2 SQIVND come from the germline V gene (reference sequence). This CDR3 is 12 amino acids long. As DNA, the CDR3 is TGTGCCAGTATATCCCAGACCACTGAAGCTTTCTTT. The encoded protein is CASISQTTEAFF.